This T cell receptor beta chain stems from a study of T cell responses to AZD1222 COVID-19 vaccine. Trimming removed 0 bases from V and 9 bases from J, with 9 bases in between. Germline CDR1 and CDR2: SQVTM and ANQGSEA. This CDR3 is built from 12 residues. Measured with immunoSEQ multiplex PCR; TCRdb has only the in-frame clones, and not every one. This sample has around 120,000 clones, with roughly 89% found just once. The clonotype comes from an adult in good health. The input for sequencing was peripheral blood, taken on day 0 of AZD1222 vaccination. The chain couples TRBV29-1 to TRBJ1-5; possible D gene TRBD1, 5 bases. The CDR3 sequence is CSVEDQGAPQHF. The CDR3 DNA sequence: TGCAGCGTTGAAGATCAAGGGGCGCCCCAGCATTTT.